The clone carrying this TCR beta chain occurred many times. The antigen is undetermined. This entry belongs to a study of CD8 T cells in ankylosing spondylitis. The study, taken as a whole, reports: What appeared characteristic of ankylosing spondylitis blood was a TCR beta motif of eight highly homologous variants. The authors reported significant enrichment of disease-linked clones in matched ankylosing spondylitis synovial fluid. Clones that were linked to disease were CD8+ and were relatively rare in peripheral blood.

Making the TCR beta libraries involved quantitative 5'-RACE with molecular barcodes. Via MiXCR, TCRdb re-called the 5' RACE reads, giving one row per CDR3 protein. Found here are 200,000 or so distinct CDR3 sequences, over 10% of them singletons; the top ten hold 8% to 13%. The CDR3 runs 15 residues. Germline CDR1 and CDR2: MNHNS and SASEGT. V shed 10 bases and J 2 bases; nucleotides not matched to a gene: 12. This chain links TRBV6-1 with TRBJ2-3, with TRBD1 identical over 7 bases. The sequence was obtained from a female donor with ankylosing spondylitis or in good health (not recorded which). The sequenced sample consisted of blood, either unsorted or a sorted T cell fraction (not recorded which). CDR3 sequence reads: CATEQGQYHTDTQYF. In DNA, the CDR3 is TGTGCCACCGAACAGGGACAGTACCACACAGATACGCAGTATTTT.